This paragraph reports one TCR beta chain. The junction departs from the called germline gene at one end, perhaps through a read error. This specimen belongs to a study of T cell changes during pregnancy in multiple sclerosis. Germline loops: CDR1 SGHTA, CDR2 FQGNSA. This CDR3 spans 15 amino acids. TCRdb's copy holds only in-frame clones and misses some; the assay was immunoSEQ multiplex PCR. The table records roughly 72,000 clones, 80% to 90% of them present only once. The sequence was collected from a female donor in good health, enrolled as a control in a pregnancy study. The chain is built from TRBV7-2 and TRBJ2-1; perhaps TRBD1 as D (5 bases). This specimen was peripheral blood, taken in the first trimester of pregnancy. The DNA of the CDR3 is TGTGCCAGCAGCTTGGGGCAGTTCTCCAACAATGAGCAGTTCTTC. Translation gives CASSLGQFSNNEQFF.